This T cell receptor beta chain was sequenced during a study of long-term antiretroviral therapy in people with HIV (dated by TCRdb to between 2021 and 2024). About the study as a whole: Collection of the earliest samples took place about a decade ahead of the 2015 WHO recommendation for immediate ART, at a time when ART was typically delayed until CD4 counts fell. A total of over 150 cryopreserved PBMC samples came from 30 or so adults with confirmed HIV infection and were collected serially over a mean of about six years (range 1-12). This retrospective serial study examined whether starting ART and sustained HIV suppression were associated with changes in the composition and diversity of the TRB repertoire in peripheral blood. No cross-contamination during QIAcube processing turned up in test extractions that ran a monoclonal T-cell line alongside about 30 polyclonal samples. Of the roughly 32 participants with HIV, approximately 11 were female.

The CDR3 covers 15 residues, taking in both the cysteine and the phenylalanine. Left in the record is the CDR3 DNA by itself, 45 bases read in frame from the first base. The junction shows trimming of 3 bases on V and 1 base on J, plus 13 bases between the germline ends. The germline V gene (reference sequence) specifies LNHDA as CDR1 and SQIVND as CDR2. Inclusion was restricted to participants for whom at least one PBMC sample before ART initiation and at least two post-ART samples were available. All participants with HIV were treated in the United States of America. Before DNA extraction, cryopreserved samples of roughly 0.9-11 million PBMC were thawed and then washed. At the time of the earliest PBMC sample for each participant with HIV, ages ranged from roughly 23 to 55 years. PBMC samples from each participant spanned 1-4 timepoints before ART initiation and 2-8 timepoints after ART initiation, with a median of 7 samples. Serial HIV viral load, CD4+ T-cell count, ART history and demographic data were obtained for every participant. Using a Qiagen kit on a QIAcube, genomic DNA was extracted from unsorted PBMC, with samples processed in batches of 12.

This clone was detected once. What antigen it recognizes has not been identified. No base quality values were provided; no much bigger clone lies one nucleotide off. The immunoSEQ hsTCRB v3.0 assay was used at survey level resolution to sequence the TRB variable region. The target sequencing depth for TRB was roughly 40,000-55,000 T-cell genomes per sample. Pooled TRB libraries were sequenced on an Illumina MiSeq with a v3 150-cycle kit. As for how the authors treated the data: Repertoire analysis was run in R within a reproducible Nextflow workflow that covered QC, data transformation and analysis. LymphoSeq2, an R package for exploring AIRR-Seq data, was used to implement the custom analyses. A handful of samples that yielded fewer than 5000 total TRB sequences were excluded, so that around 190 HIV repertoires were analyzed. Among the 180 to 200 retained HIV repertoires, 55 to 65 were collected before ART initiation and approximately 130 were collected after ART initiation. Each repertoire was downsampled to 5000 TRB nucleotide sequences, and summary statistics were averaged across 100 downsampling iterations. TRB sequences were retained for analysis only if CDR3 regions of at least seven amino acids were present. Two measures captured diversity: a Shannon entropy-derived clonality score and the Gini coefficient. Repertoire networks linked the top 5000 CDR3 amino acid sequences whenever two sequences differed by an edit distance of one. GLIPH2 predicted antigen specificity groups and MHC restriction for TRB CDR3 amino acid sequences. To flag known associations with CMV, EBV, HIV or tissue antigens, CDR3 amino acid sequences were compared against VDJdb and McPAS-TCR. Pre-ART, post-ART and control groups were compared with Wilcoxon signed-rank tests and Holm-Bonferroni correction. Not all clones reach the TCRdb copy of this immuneACCESS table, which keeps in-frame sequences only. Checked studies attribute under half of the gap to unresolved V genes and leave the rest unexplained. V and J calls and clone size follow that table, whereas D and trimming were derived from the DNA. A total of 15,000 to 20,000 clones appear in this sample, 91% of them only once. The ten top clones hold 8% to 9% of the sample.

Broader findings and caveats from the paper: Because pre-ART samples had limited cell numbers, profiling was done on unsorted PBMC rather than on sorted CD4+ and CD8+ T cells. Inferences about post-ART repertoire changes are limited because no data were available on ART adherence, viral resistance or therapy changes. The samples span the years 2004 to 2017, and the ART regimens used at that time may not be as effective as current regimens. Owing to limited PBMC availability, only the TCR beta chain was sequenced, without alpha chain pairing. Expanded TRB clones identified before ART initiation dominated the repertoire across all time points, though the dominance fluctuated and decreased in many PLHIV after ART. CDR3 length ranges in HIV repertoires were narrower than in controls, and network structure suggested an antigen-experienced repertoire with only a slight naive shift after ART. ART initiation was associated with a significant increase in TRB diversity, but diversity stayed significantly below transplant donor controls even after long-term ART.

Sequenced material: unsorted PBMCs, taken 0.3 years after starting antiretroviral therapy. The rearranged chain carries TRBV19 and TRBJ2-7; TRBD2 is a possible D gene, resting on 5 matching bases. This TCR was sampled from a man between 60 and 75 years old with HIV. DNA sequence: TGTGCCAGTAGTATGGGCGGGCTCCTTTCCTACGAGCAGTACTTC. It translates as CASSMGGLLSYEQYF. Beyond the CDR3, the reference TRBV19 and TRBJ2-7 genes provide the residues; the full variable domain reads: DGGITQSPKYLFRKEGQNVTLSCEQNLNHDAMYWYRQDPGQGLRLIYYSQIVNDFQKGDIAEGYSVSREKKESFPLTVTSAQKNPTAFYLCASSMGGLLSYEQYFGPGTRLTVT.